This TCR beta chain stems from a study of blood T cell repertoires in COVID-19. Seattle's enrolled individuals joined amid active infection and were then monitored longitudinally. CDR1 and CDR2 (germline): MDHEN, SYDVKM. Deletions cut 5 bases from V and 4 bases from J, with 5 bases between. CDR3 length equals 11 residues. Original processing notes: Estimates of nucleated cell counts were drawn from the amplification of reference gene primers. TCRdb keeps only in-frame clones here, not all; method: immunoSEQ multiplex PCR. V and J calls and clone size are copied from that table; D and trimming were computed from the DNA. The repertoire has around 180,000 clones, approximately 78% of them found once; the top ten carry 10% to 15%. This clone was seen a single time.

This sequence was found in a woman older than 75 with COVID-19, enrolled during active disease. J is TRBJ1-2 and V is TRBV28, with D hard to call. The specimen was peripheral blood. The CDR3 loop reads CASSTGYGYTF. The CDR3 nucleotides read TGTGCCAGCAGTACGGGCTATGGCTACACCTTC.